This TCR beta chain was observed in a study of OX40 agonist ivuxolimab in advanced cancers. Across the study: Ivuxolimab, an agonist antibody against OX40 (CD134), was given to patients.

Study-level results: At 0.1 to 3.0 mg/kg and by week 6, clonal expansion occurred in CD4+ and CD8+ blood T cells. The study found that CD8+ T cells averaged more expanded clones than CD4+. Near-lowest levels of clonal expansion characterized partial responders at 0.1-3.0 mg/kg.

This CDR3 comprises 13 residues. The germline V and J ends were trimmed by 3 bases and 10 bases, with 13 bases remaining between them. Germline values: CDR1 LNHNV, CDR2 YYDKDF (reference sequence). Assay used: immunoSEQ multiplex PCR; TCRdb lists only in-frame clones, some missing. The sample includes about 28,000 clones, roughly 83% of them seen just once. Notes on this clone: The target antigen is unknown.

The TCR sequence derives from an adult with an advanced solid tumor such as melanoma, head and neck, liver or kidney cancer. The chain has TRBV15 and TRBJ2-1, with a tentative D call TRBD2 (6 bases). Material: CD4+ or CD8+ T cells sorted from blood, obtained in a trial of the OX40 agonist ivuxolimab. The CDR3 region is CATSSGGTLEQFF. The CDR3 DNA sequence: TGTGCCACCAGCAGTGGAGGGACTTTAGAGCAGTTCTTC.